This record covers a single TCR beta chain. No antigen is known for it. Clones were read by immunoSEQ multiplex PCR, and TCRdb kept only the in-frame ones, dropping some. The table includes more than 70,000 clones, roughly 94% detected once. This specimen comes from a study of siplizumab effects on memory and regulatory T cells. Overall study findings and caveats: Naive T cells were seen as more diverse than memory cells and as major alloresponse contributors. Among alloreactive clones, only a minor fraction mapped to unstimulated subsets.

The CDR3 spans 15 residues. The V end lost 2 bases, the J end lost 0 bases, and 11 bases lay between the germline ends. Germline V gene data show CDR1 as SGHRS and CDR2 as YFSETQ. Sequenced material: CD8+ T cells sorted from blood. The sequence came from a human donor in good health. The chain is built from TRBV5-1 and TRBJ1-1, with D maybe TRBD1 (6 bases). Written as DNA, the CDR3 is TGCGCCAGCAGCTTTCCACAGGGCTTGAACACTGAAGCTTTCTTT. Translating gives CASSFPQGLNTEAFF. Supplemented by reference TRBV5-1 and TRBJ1-1, the full variable domain reads KAGVTQTPRYLIKTRGQQVTLSCSPISGHRSVSWYQQTPGQGLQFLFEYFSETQRNKGNFPGRFSGRQFSNSRSEMNVSTLELGDSALYLCASSFPQGLNTEAFFGQGTRLTVV.